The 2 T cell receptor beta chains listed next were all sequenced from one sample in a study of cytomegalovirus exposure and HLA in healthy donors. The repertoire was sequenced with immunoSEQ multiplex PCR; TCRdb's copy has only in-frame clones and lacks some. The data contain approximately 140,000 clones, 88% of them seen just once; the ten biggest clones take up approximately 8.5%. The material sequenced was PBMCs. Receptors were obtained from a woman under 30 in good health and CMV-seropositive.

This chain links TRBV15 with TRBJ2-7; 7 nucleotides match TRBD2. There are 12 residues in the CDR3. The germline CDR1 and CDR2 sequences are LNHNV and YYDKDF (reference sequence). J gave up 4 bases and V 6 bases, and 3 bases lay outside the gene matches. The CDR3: CATSTRGYEQYF. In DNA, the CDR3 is TGTGCCACCAGTACGCGGGGGTACGAGCAGTACTTC.

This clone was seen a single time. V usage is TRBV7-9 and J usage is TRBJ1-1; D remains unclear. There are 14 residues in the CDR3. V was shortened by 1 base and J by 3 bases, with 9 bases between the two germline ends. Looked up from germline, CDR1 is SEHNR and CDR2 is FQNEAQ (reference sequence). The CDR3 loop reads CASSLVRAYTEAFF. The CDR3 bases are TGTGCCAGCAGCTTAGTACGAGCGTACACTGAAGCTTTCTTT.